Sequencing of this TCR beta chain was carried out in a study of blood T cell repertoires in COVID-19. Profiling relied on immunoSEQ multiplex PCR, and the TCRdb table lists in-frame clones only, not all of them. The profile covers 100,000 to 150,000 clones, with over 75% appearing a single time and around 6.3% taken by the ten largest. The source is a man aged 80 or over with active or convalescent COVID-19. Specimen: peripheral blood.

CDR3 region: CASSTSAVWETQYF. The DNA for the CDR3 is TGTGCCAGCAGCACTAGCGCGGTATGGGAGACCCAGTACTTC. The chain couples TRBV27 to TRBJ2-5; 7 bases align to TRBD2. Germline assignment: CDR1 MNHEY and CDR2 SMNVEV (reference sequence). V shed 6 bases and J 5 bases; nucleotides not matched to a gene: 9. The CDR3 runs 14 residues.